The source of this T cell receptor (beta chain) is a study of cytomegalovirus exposure and HLA in healthy donors. As regards this clone: Its antigen is not identified.

In the PCR, 60 Vbeta and 13 Jbeta primers were used. Per the original methods: In a later analysis, 60 million to 90 million unique TCR beta chains included roughly 11 million shared by two or more donors. Measured with immunoSEQ multiplex PCR; TCRdb has only the in-frame clones, and not every one. The DNA was the basis for D and trimming; V, J and clone size are from that table. The data show some 130,000 clones, about four fifths seen once. Study outcomes and limitations: In an earlier analysis, productive rearrangement rates for most beta V segments clustered near 87% or 30%. Versus the approximately 700-donor mean, an Asian-associated ancestry cluster reportedly showed fewer N-insertions in a later analysis. Reports indicate that TCR beta sequences accurately predicted the HLA-A and HLA-B alleles of most subjects.

The V gene's germline CDR1 is SGHAT and CDR2 FQNNGV. This CDR3 has 16 residues. V was shortened by 7 bases and J by 2 bases, with 20 bases between the two germline ends. The sequencing input was PBMCs. This TCR was recovered from a man aged 25-40 years in good health. The rearrangement links TRBV11-2 to TRBJ1-2, with D possibly matching TRBD1 (5 bases). CDR3: CASTPRGGSLNYGYTF. In DNA form, the CDR3 reads TGTGCCAGCACCCCAAGGGGCGGAAGTCTAAACTATGGCTACACCTTC.